The entry that follows covers one T cell receptor (beta chain) sequence. Antigen: not known. The data derive from a study of shared clonotypes between healthy human individuals. Every subset had its genomic DNA shared out evenly among several immunoSEQ plates. Produced via immunoSEQ multiplex PCR; TCRdb's table is partial and in-frame only. The sample lists roughly 2,300,000 clones; about 90% were seen once. Germline CDR1 reads MNHNS; CDR2 reads SASEGT. The CDR3 consists of 16 residues. V dropped 4 bases and J dropped 2 bases, with 15 bases sitting between them. Broader study findings: Generation probability values for non-shared clonotypes were lower than those for clonotypes shared by all four donors.

The receptor was derived from a young man in good health. Some clones in this sample may be carry-over from other donors' samples. The J gene is TRBJ1-5, the V gene TRBV6-1; possibly TRBD1 for D (6 bases). The sample consisted of naive CD4+ T cells from PBMCs. The subset denotes: CD45RA+ positively selected. The CDR3 protein is CASSVIGGAGNQPQHF. The CDR3 DNA reads as TGTGCCAGCAGTGTGATCGGGGGGGCCGGCAATCAGCCCCAGCATTTT.